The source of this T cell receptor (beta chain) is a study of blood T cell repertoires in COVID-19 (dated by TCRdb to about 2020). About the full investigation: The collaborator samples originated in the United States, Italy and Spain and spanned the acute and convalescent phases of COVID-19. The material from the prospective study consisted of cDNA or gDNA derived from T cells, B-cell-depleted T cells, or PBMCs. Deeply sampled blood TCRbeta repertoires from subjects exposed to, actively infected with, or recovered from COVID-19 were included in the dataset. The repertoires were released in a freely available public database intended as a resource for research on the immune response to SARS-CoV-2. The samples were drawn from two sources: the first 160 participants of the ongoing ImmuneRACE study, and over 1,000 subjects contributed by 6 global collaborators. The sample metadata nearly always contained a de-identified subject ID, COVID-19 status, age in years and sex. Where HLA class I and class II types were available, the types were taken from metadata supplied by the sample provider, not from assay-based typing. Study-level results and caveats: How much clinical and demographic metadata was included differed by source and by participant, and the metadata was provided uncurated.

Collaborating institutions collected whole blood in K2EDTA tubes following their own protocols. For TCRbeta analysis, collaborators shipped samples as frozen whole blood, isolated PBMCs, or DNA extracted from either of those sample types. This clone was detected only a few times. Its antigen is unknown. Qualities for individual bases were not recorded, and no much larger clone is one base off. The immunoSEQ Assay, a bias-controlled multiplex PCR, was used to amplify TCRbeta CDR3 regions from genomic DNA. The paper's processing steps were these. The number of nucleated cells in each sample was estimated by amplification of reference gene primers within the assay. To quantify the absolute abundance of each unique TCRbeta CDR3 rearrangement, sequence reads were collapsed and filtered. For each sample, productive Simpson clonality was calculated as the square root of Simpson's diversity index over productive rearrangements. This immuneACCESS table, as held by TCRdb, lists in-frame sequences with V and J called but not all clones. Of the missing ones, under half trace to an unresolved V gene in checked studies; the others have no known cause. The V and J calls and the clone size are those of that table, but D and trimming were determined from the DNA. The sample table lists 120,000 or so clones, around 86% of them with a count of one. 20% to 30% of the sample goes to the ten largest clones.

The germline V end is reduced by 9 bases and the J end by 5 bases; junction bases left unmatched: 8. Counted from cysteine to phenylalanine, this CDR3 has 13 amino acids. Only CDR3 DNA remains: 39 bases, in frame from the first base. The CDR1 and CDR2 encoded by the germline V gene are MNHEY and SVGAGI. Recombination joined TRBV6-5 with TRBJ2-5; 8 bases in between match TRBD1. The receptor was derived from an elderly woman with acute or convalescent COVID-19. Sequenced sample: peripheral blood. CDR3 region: CARSRGPGETQYF. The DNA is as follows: TGTGCCAGATCCAGGGGGCCGGGGGAGACCCAGTACTTC.